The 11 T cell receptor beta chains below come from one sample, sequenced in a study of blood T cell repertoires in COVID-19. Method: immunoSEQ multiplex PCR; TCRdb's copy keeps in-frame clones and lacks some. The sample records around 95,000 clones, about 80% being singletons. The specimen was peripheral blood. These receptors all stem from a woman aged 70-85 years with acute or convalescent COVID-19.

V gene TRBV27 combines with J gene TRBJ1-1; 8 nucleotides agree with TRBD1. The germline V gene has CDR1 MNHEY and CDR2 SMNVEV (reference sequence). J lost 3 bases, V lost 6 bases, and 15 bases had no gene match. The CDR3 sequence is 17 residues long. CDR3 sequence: CASSILQGEVRHTEAFF. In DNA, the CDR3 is TGTGCCAGCAGCATCTTACAGGGGGAAGTAAGGCACACTGAAGCTTTCTTT.

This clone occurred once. CDR3 coding DNA: TGTGCCAGCAGTGGGAGGACTTTTGGCACAGATACGCAGTATTTT. Translating it yields CASSGRTFGTDTQYF. The chain has TRBV2 and TRBJ2-3; perhaps TRBD2 as D (5 bases). Trimming shortened V by 4 bases and J by 1 base, and 12 bases separated the two germline ends. The CDR3 spans 15 residues. CDR1 and CDR2 (germline): SNHLY, FYNNEI. The full variable domain, completed using reference TRBV2 and TRBJ2-3, is EPEVTQTPSHQVTQMGQEVILRCVPISNHLYFYWYRQILGQKVEFLVSFYNNEISEKSEIFDDQFSVERPDGSNFTLKIRSTKLEDSAMYFCASSGRTFGTDTQYFGPGTRLTVL.

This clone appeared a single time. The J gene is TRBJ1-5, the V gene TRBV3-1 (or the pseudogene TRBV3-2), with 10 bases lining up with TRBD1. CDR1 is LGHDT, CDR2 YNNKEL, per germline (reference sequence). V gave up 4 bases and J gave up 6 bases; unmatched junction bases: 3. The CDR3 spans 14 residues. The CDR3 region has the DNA TGTGCCAGCAGCCGGACAGGGGGTGGTCAGCCCCAGCATTTT. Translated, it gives CASSRTGGGQPQHF.

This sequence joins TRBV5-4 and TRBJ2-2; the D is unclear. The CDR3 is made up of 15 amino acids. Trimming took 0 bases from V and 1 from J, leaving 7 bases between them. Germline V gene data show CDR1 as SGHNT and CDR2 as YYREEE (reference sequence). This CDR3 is CASSLVSVNTGELFF. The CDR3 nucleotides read TGTGCCAGCAGCTTGGTATCAGTGAACACCGGGGAGCTGTTTTTT.

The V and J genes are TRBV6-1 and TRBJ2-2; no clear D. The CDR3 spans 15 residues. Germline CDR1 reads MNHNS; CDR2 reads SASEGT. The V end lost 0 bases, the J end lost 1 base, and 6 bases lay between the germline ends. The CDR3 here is CASSEARGNTGELFF. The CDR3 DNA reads TGTGCCAGCAGTGAAGCGCGAGGGAACACCGGGGAGCTGTTTTTT.

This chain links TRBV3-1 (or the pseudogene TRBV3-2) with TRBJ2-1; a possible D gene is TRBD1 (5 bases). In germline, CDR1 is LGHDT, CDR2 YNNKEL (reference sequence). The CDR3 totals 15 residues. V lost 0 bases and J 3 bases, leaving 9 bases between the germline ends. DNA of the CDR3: TGTGCCAGCAGCCAAGATATAAGGGGCTACAATGAGCAGTTCTTC. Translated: CASSQDIRGYNEQFF.

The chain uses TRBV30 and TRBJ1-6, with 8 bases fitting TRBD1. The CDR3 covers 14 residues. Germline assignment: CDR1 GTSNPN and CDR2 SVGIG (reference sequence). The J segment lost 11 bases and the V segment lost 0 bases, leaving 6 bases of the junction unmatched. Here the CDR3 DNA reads TGTGCCTGGAGTGTAGGACAGGGCGAGACACCCCTCCACTTT. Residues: CAWSVGQGETPLHF.

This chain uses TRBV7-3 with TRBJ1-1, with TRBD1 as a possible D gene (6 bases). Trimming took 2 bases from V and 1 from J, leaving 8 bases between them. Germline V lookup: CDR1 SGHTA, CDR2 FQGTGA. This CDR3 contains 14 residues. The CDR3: CASSLGGGNTEAFF. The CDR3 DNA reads TGTGCCAGCAGCTTAGGGGGCGGGAACACTGAAGCTTTCTTT.

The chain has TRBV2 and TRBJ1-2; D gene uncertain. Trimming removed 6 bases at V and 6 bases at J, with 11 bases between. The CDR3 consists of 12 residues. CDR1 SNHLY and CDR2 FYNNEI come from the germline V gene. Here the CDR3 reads CASRVVRDGYTF. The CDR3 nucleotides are TGTGCCAGCAGAGTAGTGCGAGATGGCTACACCTTC.

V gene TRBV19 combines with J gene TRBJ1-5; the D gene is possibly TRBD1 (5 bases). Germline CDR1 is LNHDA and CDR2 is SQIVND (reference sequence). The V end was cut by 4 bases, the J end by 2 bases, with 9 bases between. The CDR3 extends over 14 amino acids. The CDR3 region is CASSSQGGNQPQHF. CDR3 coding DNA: TGTGCCAGTAGTAGCCAGGGCGGCAATCAGCCCCAGCATTTT.

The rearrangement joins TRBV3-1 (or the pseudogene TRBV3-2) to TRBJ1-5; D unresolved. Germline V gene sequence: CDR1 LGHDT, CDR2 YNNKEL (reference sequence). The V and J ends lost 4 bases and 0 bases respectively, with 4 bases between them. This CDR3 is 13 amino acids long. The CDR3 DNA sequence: TGTGCCAGCAGCCTTTATAGCAATCAGCCCCAGCATTTT. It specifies CASSLYSNQPQHF.